The next 9 T cell receptor beta chains were all read from a single sample in a study of tumor-infiltrating lymphocytes in primary liver carcinoma. Investigators took RNA and DNA out together from 20-30 mg of unsorted bulk tissue. The template, around 540 ng total RNA, yielded TCR beta cDNA made with a constant-region primer. ARM-PCR was slightly modified, and three nested multiplex PCR rounds with it gave rise to the TCR beta libraries. The first two PCR rounds, roughly 9 cycles each, used TRBV1-TRBV30 forward primers and a C-beta reverse primer. MiXCR was run by TCRdb on the multiplex PCR reads, yielding one entry per CDR3 protein. This sample has roughly 70,000 distinct CDR3 sequences, with about two thirds found just once. Sequencing was performed on liver tumor tissue from sampling region 4. Subset: tumor region T4, right-lateral pole. These receptor sequences come from a man between 40 and 49 years old with primary liver carcinoma and hepatitis B virus infection.

About this clonotype itself: Germline and junction disagree at one end, which may indicate a read error. The chain has TRBV7-9 and TRBJ1-2, with D perhaps TRBD1 (6 bases). CDR3 length: 14 amino acids. CDR1 is SEHNR, CDR2 FQNEAQ, per germline (reference sequence). The CDR3 DNA follows: TGTGGCAGCAGATGGGAAAGGGGGTTTCATGGCTACACCTTC. Its protein product is CGSRWERGFHGYTF.

This clonotype showed up many times. The gene calls are TRBV4-3 and TRBJ2-5; TRBD2 matches at 9 bases. The CDR3 length is 14 residues. V shed 2 bases and J 11 bases; nucleotides not matched to a gene: 9. The V gene's germline CDR1 is LGHNA and CDR2 YSLEER. The CDR3 here is CASSQLLSGSGQYF. The CDR3 DNA sequence: TGCGCCAGCAGCCAACTCCTTAGCGGGAGTGGGCAGTACTTC.

The chain joins TRBV6-2 or TRBV6-3 to TRBJ2-1, with D unresolved. The CDR3 length is 12 residues. CDR1 and CDR2 from the germline V gene are MNHEY and SVGEGT. Trimming pared 8 bases from V and 4 bases from J, leaving 9 bases between. The CDR3 bases are TGTGCCAGCCTGGAGCAATACAATGAGCAGTTCTTC. Protein sequence: CASLEQYNEQFF.

Comment on this clonotype: This may be a read error: a much more frequent sequence differs by one nucleotide. The rearrangement joins TRBV6-2 or TRBV6-3 to TRBJ2-2; the D is unclear. Germline V gene lookup returns CDR1 MNHEY and CDR2 SVGEGT. Trimming removed 4 bases at V and 9 bases at J, with 6 bases between. CDR3 length equals 11 residues. The CDR3 region is CASSSSWELFF. In nucleotides, the CDR3 is TGTGCCAGCAGTTCCTCCTGGGAGCTGTTTTTT.

This clonotype appeared a single time. Just one base apart from a much larger clone, this may be a read error. The chain carries TRBV4-3 and TRBJ2-7; weak D call: TRBD1 (6 bases). The CDR3 loop spans 12 amino acids. CDR1 is LGHNA, CDR2 YSLEER, per germline. For the CDR3, the DNA is TGCGCCAGAAGCCAGAGAGGGGGAGAGCAGTATTTC. Protein product: CARSQRGGEQYF.

Worth noting for this clonotype: This sequence may be a read error, since a much larger clone differs from it by one base. The chain is built from TRBV30 and TRBJ2-1; possible D gene TRBD2, 5 bases. Trimming took 3 bases from V and 3 from J, leaving 18 bases between them. CDR1 is GTSNPN, CDR2 SVGIG, per germline (reference sequence). CDR3 length equals 16 residues. The CDR3 bases are TGTGCCTGGAGCCGGCCGGGGTCTGAGTACTACAATGAGCAGTTCTTC. It yields the protein CAWSRPGSEYYNEQFF.

This chain connects TRBV11-3 to TRBJ2-2, with 8 bases fitting TRBD2. Trimming took 4 bases from V and 3 from J; bases not matched to a gene: 13. The CDR3 has 18 amino acids. CDR1 and CDR2 (germline): SGHNT, YENEEA. The CDR3 bases are TGTGCCAGCAGCTCAGATAGGGGCGGGAGGACCTACACCGGGGAGCTGTTTTTT. Amino acids: CASSSDRGGRTYTGELFF.

A word on this clonotype: Likely a read error: the CDR3 ends without its conserved phenylalanine or tryptophan. The J gene is TRBJ1-4, the V gene TRBV11-2; D ambiguous. The V gene's germline CDR1 is SGHAT and CDR2 FQNNGV. This CDR3 is built from 16 residues. CDR3 loop: CDSSKAPGGTNEKLFI. The CDR3 DNA reads as TGTGACAGCAGCAAGGCTCCAGGAGGAACGAATGAAAAACTGTTTATT.

V and J are TRBV5-5 and TRBJ2-2; 9 bases are shared with TRBD2. Germline-derived CDR1 and CDR2 are SGHKS and YYEKEE (reference sequence). V shed 0 bases and J 8 bases; nucleotides not matched to a gene: 8. This CDR3 has 16 amino acids. The DNA of the CDR3 is TGTGCCAGCAGCTTGGGATGGTCTAGCGGGACAGGGGAGCTGTTTTTT. Amino acids: CASSLGWSSGTGELFF. The full variable domain, its missing parts supplied by reference TRBV5-5 and TRBJ2-2, is DAGVTQSPTHLIKTRGQQVTLRCSPISGHKSVSWYQQVLGQGPQFIFQYYEKEERGRGNFPDRFSARQFPNYSSELNVNALLLGDSALYLCASSLGWSSGTGELFFGEGSRLTVL.